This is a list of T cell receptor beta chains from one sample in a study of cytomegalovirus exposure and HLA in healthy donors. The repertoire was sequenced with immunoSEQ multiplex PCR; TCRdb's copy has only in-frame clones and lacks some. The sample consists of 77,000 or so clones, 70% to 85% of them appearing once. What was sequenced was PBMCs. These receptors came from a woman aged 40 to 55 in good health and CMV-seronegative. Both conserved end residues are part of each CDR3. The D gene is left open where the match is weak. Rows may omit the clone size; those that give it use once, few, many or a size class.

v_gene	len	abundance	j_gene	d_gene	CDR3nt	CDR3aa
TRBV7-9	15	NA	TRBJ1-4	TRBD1	TGTGCCAGCAGCCCCTCGGCAGGGGGGAATGAAAAACTGTTTTTT	CASSPSAGGNEKLFF
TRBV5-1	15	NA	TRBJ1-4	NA	TGCGCCAGCAGCTGGGGGCTCGTGACTAATGAAAAACTGTTTTTT	CASSWGLVTNEKLFF
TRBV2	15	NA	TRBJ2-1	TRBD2	TGTGCCAGCAGTGTCAGCGGGGGGGGACACAATGAGCAGTTCTTC	CASSVSGGGHNEQFF
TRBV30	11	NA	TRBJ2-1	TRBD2	TGTGCCTGTACGGGGGGTAATGAGCAGTTCTTC	CACTGGNEQFF
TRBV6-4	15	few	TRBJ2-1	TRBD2	TGTGCCAGCAGTGACGGGACTAGCGGGGGGAATGAGCAGTTCTTC	CASSDGTSGGNEQFF
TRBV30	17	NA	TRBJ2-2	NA	TGTGCCTGGATCACAAAGGGTGGCGGGGCGAACACCGGGGAGCTGTTTTTT	CAWITKGGGANTGELFF
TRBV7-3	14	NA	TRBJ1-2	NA	TGTGCCAGCAGCCCATATCTGCGGGGGGGCGACTACACCTTC	CASSPYLRGGDYTF
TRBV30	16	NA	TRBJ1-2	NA	TGTGCCTGGAGTGCGGGGGGACGGACATTTAACTATGGCTACACCTTC	CAWSAGGRTFNYGYTF
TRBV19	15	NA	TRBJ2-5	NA	TGTGCCAGAGACCCAGGGCTAGGGTTTTGGGAGACCCAGTACTTC	CARDPGLGFWETQYF
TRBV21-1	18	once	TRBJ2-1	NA	TGTGCCAGCAGCAAAATTGGGGGGGGAGAAACTCGGGAAAATGAGCAGTTCTTC	CASSKIGGGETRENEQFF
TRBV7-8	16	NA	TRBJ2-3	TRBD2	TGTGCCAGCACCTTCCCGACTAGCGGGAGCACAGATACGCAGTATTTT	CASTFPTSGSTDTQYF